What follows are 19 T cell receptor beta chains derived from one specimen sequenced in a study of CD8 T cells in ankylosing spondylitis. Overall study results and limits: Ankylosing spondylitis blood appeared to carry a characteristic TCR beta motif of several highly homologous variants.

For these receptors, no antigen is known. Via MiXCR, TCRdb re-called the 5' RACE reads, giving one row per CDR3 protein. The sample has around 540,000 distinct CDR3 sequences, 10% to 15% seen once. What was sequenced was blood, either unsorted or a sorted T cell fraction (not recorded which). The source is a male donor with ankylosing spondylitis.

The rearrangement links TRBV12-3 or TRBV12-4 to TRBJ1-3; possibly TRBD1 for D (6 bases). This CDR3 is built from 14 residues. The V end lost 10 bases, the J end lost 8 bases, and 21 bases lay between the germline ends. CDR3 in amino acids: CATQRAAKGDTIYF. For the CDR3, the DNA is TGTGCCACCCAAAGGGCGGCAAAGGGGGACACCATATATTTT.

This clonotype came up a few times. The V and J genes are TRBV5-1 and TRBJ1-4, with TRBD1 identical over 9 bases. The V gene end was trimmed by 6 bases and the J gene end by 2 bases; junction bases not matched to a gene: 2. The CDR3 is 14 residues long. Germline values: CDR1 SGHRS, CDR2 YFSETQ. CDR3 region: CASNRGLTNEKLFF. The CDR3, as DNA: TGCGCCAGCAACAGGGGGCTCACTAATGAAAAACTGTTTTTT.

This clonotype was recorded a few times. The chain has TRBV5-1 and TRBJ2-7; D uncertain. The V gene lost 1 base and the J gene lost 0 bases, with 8 bases spanning the gap. Germline V gene data show CDR1 as SGHRS and CDR2 as YFSETQ. This CDR3 is 14 amino acids long. CDR3 loop: CASSLSPDSYEQYF. CDR3 in DNA: TGCGCCAGCAGCTTGTCCCCAGACTCCTACGAGCAGTACTTC.

This clonotype came up once. This chain links TRBV2 with TRBJ1-3; no definite D call. From germline, CDR1 is SNHLY and CDR2 FYNNEI. The V end was cut by 4 bases, the J end by 4 bases, with 17 bases between. The CDR3 has 16 residues. The CDR3 protein is CASSGTTAPGGNTIYF. The CDR3 region has the DNA TGTGCCAGCAGTGGTACGACGGCCCCGGGAGGAAACACCATATATTTT. The full variable domain, its missing parts supplied by reference TRBV2 and TRBJ1-3, is EPEVTQTPSHQVTQMGQEVILRCVPISNHLYFYWYRQILGQKVEFLVSFYNNEISEKSEIFDDQFSVERPDGSNFTLKIRSTKLEDSAMYFCASSGTTAPGGNTIYFGEGSWLTVV.

This clonotype was counted many times. The chain combines TRBV5-1 with TRBJ1-1; D unresolved. From germline, CDR1 is SGHRS and CDR2 YFSETQ. V was clipped by 0 bases and J by 4 bases, with 16 bases between them. The CDR3 spans 16 residues. The CDR3 DNA follows: TGCGCCAGCAGCTTGGAGTTAGTAGGGTGGCTCACTGAAGCTTTCTTT. Protein sequence: CASSLELVGWLTEAFF.

This chain connects TRBV7-6 to TRBJ1-1; TRBD1 agrees at 9 bases. Germline lookup yields CDR1 SGHVS and CDR2 FNYEAQ. The CDR3 contains 15 residues. With 4 bases clipped from V and 1 base from J, the junction kept 4 bases outside the gene matches. CDR3 sequence reads: CASSSGQGKNTEAFF. CDR3 nucleotide sequence: TGTGCCAGCAGCTCGGGACAGGGAAAGAACACTGAAGCTTTCTTT.

This clonotype was seen ten or more times. The chain combines TRBV9 with TRBJ2-2; TRBD2 is a possible D gene (6 bases). V was pared by 0 bases and J by 0 bases, with 9 bases between. CDR1 and CDR2 from the germline V gene are SGDLS and YYNGEE. The CDR3 runs 16 residues. The CDR3 here is CASSVGRTTNTGELFF. The CDR3 DNA reads as TGTGCCAGCAGCGTAGGAAGGACTACGAACACCGGGGAGCTGTTTTTT.

J is TRBJ1-5 and V is TRBV6-5; TRBD1 might be the D (5 bases). The CDR3 covers 13 residues. The V end was cut by 0 bases, the J end by 7 bases, with 7 bases between. Looked up from germline, CDR1 is MNHEY and CDR2 is SVGAGI. CDR3 in DNA: TGTGCCAGCAGTTACTCCCGGGGGCAGCCCCAGCATTTT. This sequence encodes CASSYSRGQPQHF.

In this sample, this clonotype turned up a few times. The V and J genes are TRBV7-9 and TRBJ1-2; no reliable D call. Germline V gives CDR1 SEHNR, CDR2 FQNEAQ (reference sequence). V lost 6 bases and J 8 bases, leaving 10 bases between the germline ends. The CDR3 runs to 11 residues. CDR3 sequence (DNA): TGTGCCAGCAGTAAAGGAGAAGGCTACACCTTC. Residues: CASSKGEGYTF. The full variable domain, rest sourced from reference TRBV7-9 and TRBJ1-2, is DTGVSQNPRHKITKRGQNVTFRCDPISEHNRLYWYRQTLGQGPEFLTYFQNEAQLEKSRLLSDRFSAERPKGSFSTLEIQRTEQGDSAMYLCASSKGEGYTFGSGTRLTVV.

The chain couples TRBV7-2 to TRBJ1-2, with TRBD1 as a possible D gene (6 bases). The CDR3 is 14 amino acids. V shed 5 bases and J shed 7 bases, with 17 bases lying between them. Germline loops: CDR1 SGHTA, CDR2 FQGNSA. Here the CDR3 reads CASSHRLGAGGYTF. CDR3 coding DNA: TGTGCCAGCAGCCACCGACTGGGGGCAGGTGGCTACACCTTC. Full variable domain (remainder filled in from reference TRBV7-2 and TRBJ1-2): GAGVSQSPSNKVTEKGKDVELRCDPISGHTALYWYRQSLGQGLEFLIYFQGNSAPDKSGLPSDRFSAERTGGSVSTLTIQRTQQEDSAVYLCASSHRLGAGGYTFGSGTRLTVV.

The rearrangement joins TRBV20-1 to TRBJ2-3, with a weak D call TRBD1 (5 bases). The germline V and J ends were trimmed by 1 base and 2 bases, with 10 bases remaining between them. The CDR3 is 14 residues long. Germline assignment: CDR1 DFQATT and CDR2 SNEGSKA (reference sequence). The CDR3: CSARAGFATDTQYF. The CDR3 DNA reads as TGCAGTGCTAGAGCAGGGTTTGCCACAGATACGCAGTATTTT.

Ten or more counts support this clonotype. In nucleotides, the CDR3 is TGTGCCAGCAGCTTAACGAGGGATTTCCACAATGAGCAGTTCTTC. Translating gives CASSLTRDFHNEQFF. This chain uses TRBV7-2 with TRBJ2-1; the D gene is possibly TRBD2 (5 bases). CDR1 and CDR2 (germline): SGHTA, FQGNSA. CDR3 size: 15 residues. Trimming removed 2 bases from V and 5 bases from J, with 13 bases in between.

The V gene is TRBV2, the J gene TRBJ1-1, with no clear D. Per germline, CDR1 SNHLY and CDR2 FYNNEI. V lost 4 bases to trimming and J lost 3 bases, with 15 bases between them. The CDR3 consists of 15 residues. The CDR3 nucleotides read TGTGCCAGCAGTGTCCCCCGCGGCGGAGACACTGAAGCTTTCTTT. The encoded protein is CASSVPRGGDTEAFF.

This chain connects TRBV6-4 to TRBJ2-2, with D possibly TRBD2 on 6 matching bases. V was trimmed by 3 bases and J by 4 bases, leaving 9 bases between them. The CDR3 has 14 residues. Germline values: CDR1 MRHNA, CDR2 SNTAGT. CDR3 nucleotide sequence: TGTGCCAGCAGTGAGATAGCGGCCACCGGGGAGCTGTTTTTT. It specifies CASSEIAATGELFF.

This clonotype has ten or more counts. The chain has TRBV27 and TRBJ2-3, with 8 nucleotides matching TRBD1. The junction had 12 bases not matched to a gene; V was cut back by 4 bases and J by 6 bases. This CDR3 has 16 residues. Germline V gene lookup returns CDR1 MNHEY and CDR2 SMNVEV (reference sequence). CDR3 nucleotide sequence: TGTGCCAGCAGTTCACGCCGGGACAGGAGGGTCGATACGCAGTATTTT. This sequence encodes CASSSRRDRRVDTQYF.

A few counts support this clonotype. The rearrangement joins TRBV3-1 to TRBJ2-7, with no clear D. Germline assignment: CDR1 LGHDT and CDR2 YNNKEL (reference sequence). The V end was cut by 6 bases, the J end by 3 bases, with 15 bases between. This CDR3 has 14 residues. DNA of the CDR3: TGTGCCAGCAGACTCTATGGAGATAGCTACGAGCAGTACTTC. This gives the protein CASRLYGDSYEQYF.

The chain carries TRBV4-2 and TRBJ2-7; 9 nucleotides line up with TRBD1. The V and J ends lost 0 bases and 7 bases, in that order; junction bases with no gene match: 7. This CDR3 is 15 amino acids long. Per germline, CDR1 LGHNA and CDR2 YNFKEQ. The CDR3 is CASSQEGDRAREQYF. The CDR3 nucleotides read TGTGCCAGCAGCCAAGAAGGGGACAGGGCGCGGGAGCAGTACTTC.

This clonotype turned up a few times. The chain combines TRBV4-1 with TRBJ2-2; D not certain. This CDR3 contains 12 residues. The germline CDR1 and CDR2 sequences are MGHRA and YSYEKL. V was clipped by 3 bases and J by 5 bases, with 4 bases between them. In DNA, the CDR3 is TGCGCCAGCAGCCATCGTACCGGGGAGCTGTTTTTT. Translation gives CASSHRTGELFF.

This chain joins TRBV3-1 and TRBJ2-3; 10 positions agree with TRBD2. This CDR3 comprises 19 residues. After removal of 3 bases from V and 0 bases from J, the junction contained 12 bases not matched to a gene. Germline V CDR1 and CDR2: LGHDT, YNNKEL (reference sequence). The CDR3: CASSQVGLAAGSSTDTQYF. The CDR3 region has the DNA TGTGCCAGCAGCCAGGTCGGACTAGCGGCCGGAAGCAGCACAGATACGCAGTATTTT.